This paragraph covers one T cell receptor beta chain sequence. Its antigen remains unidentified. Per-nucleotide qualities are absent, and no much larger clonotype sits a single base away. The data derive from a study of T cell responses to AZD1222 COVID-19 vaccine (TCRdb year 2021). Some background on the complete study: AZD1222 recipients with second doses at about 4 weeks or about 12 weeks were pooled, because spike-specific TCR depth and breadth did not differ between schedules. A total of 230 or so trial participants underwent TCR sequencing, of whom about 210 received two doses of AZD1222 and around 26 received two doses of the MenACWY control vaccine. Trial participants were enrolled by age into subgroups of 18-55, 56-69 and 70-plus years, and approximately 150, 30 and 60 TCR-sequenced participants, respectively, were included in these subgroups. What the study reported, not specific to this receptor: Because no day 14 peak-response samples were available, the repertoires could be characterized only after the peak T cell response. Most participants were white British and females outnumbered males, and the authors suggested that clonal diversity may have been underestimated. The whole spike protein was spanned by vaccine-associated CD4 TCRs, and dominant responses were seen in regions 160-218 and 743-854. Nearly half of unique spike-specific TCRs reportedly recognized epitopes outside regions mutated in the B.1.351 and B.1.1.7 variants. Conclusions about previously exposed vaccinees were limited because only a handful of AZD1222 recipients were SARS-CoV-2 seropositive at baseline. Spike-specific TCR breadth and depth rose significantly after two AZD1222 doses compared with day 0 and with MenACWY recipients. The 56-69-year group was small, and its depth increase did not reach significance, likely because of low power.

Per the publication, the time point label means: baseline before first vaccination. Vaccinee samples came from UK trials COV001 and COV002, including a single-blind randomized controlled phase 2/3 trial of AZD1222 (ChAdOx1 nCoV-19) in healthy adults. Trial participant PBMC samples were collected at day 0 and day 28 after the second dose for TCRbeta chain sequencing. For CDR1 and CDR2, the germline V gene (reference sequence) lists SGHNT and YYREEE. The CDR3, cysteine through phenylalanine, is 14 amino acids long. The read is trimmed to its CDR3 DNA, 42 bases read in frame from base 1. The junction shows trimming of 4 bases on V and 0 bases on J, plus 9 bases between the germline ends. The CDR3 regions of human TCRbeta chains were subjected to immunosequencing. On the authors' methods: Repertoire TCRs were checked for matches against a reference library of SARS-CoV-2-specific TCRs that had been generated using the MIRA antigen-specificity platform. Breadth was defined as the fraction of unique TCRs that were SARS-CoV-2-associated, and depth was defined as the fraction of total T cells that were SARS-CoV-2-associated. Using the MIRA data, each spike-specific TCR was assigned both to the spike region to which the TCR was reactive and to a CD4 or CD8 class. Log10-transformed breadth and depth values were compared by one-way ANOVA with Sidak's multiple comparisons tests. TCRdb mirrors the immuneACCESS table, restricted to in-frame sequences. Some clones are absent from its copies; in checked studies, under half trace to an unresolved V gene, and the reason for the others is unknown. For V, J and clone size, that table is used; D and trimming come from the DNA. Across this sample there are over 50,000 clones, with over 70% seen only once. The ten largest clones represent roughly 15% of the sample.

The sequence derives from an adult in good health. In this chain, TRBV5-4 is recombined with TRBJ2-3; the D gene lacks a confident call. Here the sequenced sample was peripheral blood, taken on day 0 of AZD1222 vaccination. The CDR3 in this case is CASSTRSSTDTQYF. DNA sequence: TGTGCCAGCAGCACACGATCTAGCACAGATACGCAGTATTTT.